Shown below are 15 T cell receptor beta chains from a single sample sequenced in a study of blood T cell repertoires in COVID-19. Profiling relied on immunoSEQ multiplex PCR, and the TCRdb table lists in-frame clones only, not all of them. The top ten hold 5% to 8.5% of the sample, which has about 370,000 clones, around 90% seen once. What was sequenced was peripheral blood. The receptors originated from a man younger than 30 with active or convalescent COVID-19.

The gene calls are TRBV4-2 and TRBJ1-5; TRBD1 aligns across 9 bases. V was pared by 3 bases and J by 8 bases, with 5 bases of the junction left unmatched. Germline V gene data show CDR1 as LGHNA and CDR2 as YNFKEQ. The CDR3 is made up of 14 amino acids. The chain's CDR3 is CASSQKTGGKPQHF. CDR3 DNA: TGTGCCAGCAGCCAGAAGACAGGGGGAAAGCCCCAGCATTTT.

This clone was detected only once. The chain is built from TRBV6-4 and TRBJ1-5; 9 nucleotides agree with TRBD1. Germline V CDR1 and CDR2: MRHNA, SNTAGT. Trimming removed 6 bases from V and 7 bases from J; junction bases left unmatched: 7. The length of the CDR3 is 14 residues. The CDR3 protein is CASSDTGGRQPQHF. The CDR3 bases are TGTGCCAGCAGCGATACAGGGGGCAGACAGCCCCAGCATTTT.

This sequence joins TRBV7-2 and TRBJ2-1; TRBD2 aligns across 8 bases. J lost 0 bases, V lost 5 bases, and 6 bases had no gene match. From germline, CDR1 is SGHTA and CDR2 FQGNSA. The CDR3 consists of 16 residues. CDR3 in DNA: TGTGCCAGCAGCCTTAGCGGGACTAGCTCCTACAATGAGCAGTTCTTC. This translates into CASSLSGTSSYNEQFF.

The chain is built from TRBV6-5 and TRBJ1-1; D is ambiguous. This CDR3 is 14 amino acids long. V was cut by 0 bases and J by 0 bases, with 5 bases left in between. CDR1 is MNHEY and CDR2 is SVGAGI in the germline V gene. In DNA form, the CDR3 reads TGTGCCAGCAGTTACTCGGCAATGAACACTGAAGCTTTCTTT. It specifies CASSYSAMNTEAFF.

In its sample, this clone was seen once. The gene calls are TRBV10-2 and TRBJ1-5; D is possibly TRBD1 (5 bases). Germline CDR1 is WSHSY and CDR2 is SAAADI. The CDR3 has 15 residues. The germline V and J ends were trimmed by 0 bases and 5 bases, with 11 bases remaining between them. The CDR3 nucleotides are TGCGCCAGCAGTGAGTCGGGGGGAAATGATCAGCCCCAGCATTTT. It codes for CASSESGGNDQPQHF.

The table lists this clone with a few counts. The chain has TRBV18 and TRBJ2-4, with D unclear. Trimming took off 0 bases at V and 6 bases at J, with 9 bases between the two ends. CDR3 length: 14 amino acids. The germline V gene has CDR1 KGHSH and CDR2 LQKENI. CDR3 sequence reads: CASSPPERPNIQYF. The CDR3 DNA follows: TGTGCCAGCTCACCACCGGAGCGCCCAAACATTCAGTACTTC.

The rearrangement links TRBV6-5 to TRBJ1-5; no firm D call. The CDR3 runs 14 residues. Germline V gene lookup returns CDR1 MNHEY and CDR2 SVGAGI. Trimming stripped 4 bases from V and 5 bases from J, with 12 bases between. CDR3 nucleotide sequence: TGTGCCAGCAGTTTACGGGCCGGGGATCAGCCCCAGCATTTT. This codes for CASSLRAGDQPQHF.

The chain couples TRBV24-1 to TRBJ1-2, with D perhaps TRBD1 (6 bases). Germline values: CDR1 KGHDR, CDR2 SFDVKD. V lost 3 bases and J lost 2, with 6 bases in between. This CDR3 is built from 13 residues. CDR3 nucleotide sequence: TGTGCCACCAGTGATACAGGGAACTATGGCTACACCTTC. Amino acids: CATSDTGNYGYTF.

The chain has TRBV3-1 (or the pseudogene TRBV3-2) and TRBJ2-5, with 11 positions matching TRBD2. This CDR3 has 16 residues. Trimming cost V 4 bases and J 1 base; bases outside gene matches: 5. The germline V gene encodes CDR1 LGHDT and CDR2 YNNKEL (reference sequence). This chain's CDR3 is CASSPPTSGIQETQYF. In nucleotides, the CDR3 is TGTGCCAGCAGCCCCCCGACTAGCGGGATCCAAGAGACCCAGTACTTC.

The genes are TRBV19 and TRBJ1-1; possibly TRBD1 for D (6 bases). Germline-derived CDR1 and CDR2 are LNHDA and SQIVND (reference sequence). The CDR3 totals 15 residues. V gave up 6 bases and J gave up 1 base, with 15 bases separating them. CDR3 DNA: TGTGCCAGTAGCACCCGTGGGGGCCGGAACACTGAAGCTTTCTTT. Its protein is CASSTRGGRNTEAFF.

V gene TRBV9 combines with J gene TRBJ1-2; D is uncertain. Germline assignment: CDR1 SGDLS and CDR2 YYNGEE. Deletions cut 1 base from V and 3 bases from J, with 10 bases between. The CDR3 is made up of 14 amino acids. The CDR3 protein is CASSVSPQDYGYTF. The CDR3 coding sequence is TGTGCCAGCAGCGTAAGCCCCCAAGACTATGGCTACACCTTC. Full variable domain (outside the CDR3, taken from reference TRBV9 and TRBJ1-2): DSGVTQTPKHLITATGQRVTLRCSPRSGDLSVYWYQQSLDQGLQFLIQYYNGEERAKGNILERFSAQQFPDLHSELNLSSLELGDSALYFCASSVSPQDYGYTFGSGTRLTVV.

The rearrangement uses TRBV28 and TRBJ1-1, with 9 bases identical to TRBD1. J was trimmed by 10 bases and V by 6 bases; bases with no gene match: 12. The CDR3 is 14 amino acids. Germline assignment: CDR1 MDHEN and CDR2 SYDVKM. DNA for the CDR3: TGTGCCAGCAGCCCCCTGGGACAGGGTAGGGCAGCTTTCTTT. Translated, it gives CASSPLGQGRAAFF.

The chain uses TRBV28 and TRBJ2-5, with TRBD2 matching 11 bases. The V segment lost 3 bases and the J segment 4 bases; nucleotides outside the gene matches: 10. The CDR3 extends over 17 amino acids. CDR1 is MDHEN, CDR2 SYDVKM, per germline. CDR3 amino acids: CASSFYSGRAQGETQYF. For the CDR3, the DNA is TGTGCCAGCAGTTTCTATAGCGGGAGGGCCCAAGGAGAGACCCAGTACTTC.

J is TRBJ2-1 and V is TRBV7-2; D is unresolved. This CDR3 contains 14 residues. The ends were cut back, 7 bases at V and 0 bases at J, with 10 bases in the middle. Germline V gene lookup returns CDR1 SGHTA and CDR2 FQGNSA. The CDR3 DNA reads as TGTGCCAGCAAATCTGAGAGCTCCTACAATGAGCAGTTCTTC. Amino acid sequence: CASKSESSYNEQFF.

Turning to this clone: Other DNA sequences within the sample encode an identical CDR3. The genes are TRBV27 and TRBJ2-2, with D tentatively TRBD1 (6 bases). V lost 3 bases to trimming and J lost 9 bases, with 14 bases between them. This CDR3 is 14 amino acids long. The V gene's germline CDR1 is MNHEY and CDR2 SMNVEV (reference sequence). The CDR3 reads CASSFPGANRELFF. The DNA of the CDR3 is TGTGCCAGCAGTTTTCCAGGGGCCAACAGGGAGCTGTTTTTT.